These T cell receptor beta chains were read from a single sample in a study of control samples from healthy donors and cancer patients. TCRdb's copy holds only in-frame clones and misses some; the assay was immunoSEQ multiplex PCR. The sample comprises approximately 100,000 clones, over 75% of which are singletons, and 3.5% to 4.5% rests with the top ten. Sequenced: blood. The receptors were sampled from a human donor in good health. The donor label of this sample is uncertain. Each CDR3 is given with its conserved first and last residue. A D gene is named only where the DNA matches it firmly. The size of a clone is reported for some rows only, either as once, few or many, or as a class for expanded clones.

TRBJ2-3	TRBD1	TRBV6-5	.	CAGGQADSTDTQYF	TGTGCCGGGGGACAGGCGGATAGCACAGATACGCAGTATTTT
TRBJ1-1	.	TRBV29-1	.	CSAKGGGPNTEAFF	TGCAGCGCAAAGGGCGGGGGGCCGAACACTGAAGCTTTCTTT
TRBJ1-1	.	TRBV18	.	CASSREPGVQTEAFF	TGTGCCAGCTCACGAGAACCTGGTGTACAGACTGAAGCTTTCTTT
TRBJ1-6	.	TRBV11-2	.	CASTISRFNSPLHF	TGTGCCAGCACCATAAGCCGGTTCAATTCACCCCTCCACTTT
TRBJ1-6	.	TRBV9	.	CASSAGDSPLHF	TGTGCCAGCAGCGCAGGGGATTCACCCCTCCACTTT
TRBJ1-4	.	TRBV24-1	.	CATSAGARQGEKLFF	TGTGCCACCAGTGCCGGGGCGCGGCAGGGGGAAAAACTGTTTTTT
TRBJ1-4	TRBD1	TRBV5-1	once	CASSPRGISEKLFF	TGCGCCAGCAGCCCCAGGGGGATATCAGAAAAACTGTTTTTT
TRBJ1-4	.	TRBV5-1	.	CASSAGGEKLFF	TGCGCCAGCAGTGCTGGCGGTGAAAAACTGTTTTTT
TRBJ1-1	.	TRBV5-8	few	CASSKKVDRRQAFF	TGTGCCAGCAGCAAAAAGGTCGATCGGAGGCAAGCTTTCTTT
TRBJ2-5	TRBD2	TRBV10-2	once	CASRVAGGQETQYF	TGCGCCAGCAGGGTAGCGGGGGGACAAGAGACCCAGTACTTC
TRBJ2-7	TRBD2	TRBV10-1	.	CASSEAGVSEQYF	TGCGCCAGCAGTGAGGCGGGGGTCTCGGAGCAGTACTTC
TRBJ2-1	TRBD2	TRBV3-1/TRBV3-2	.	CASSPGTSGYNEQFF	TGTGCCAGCAGCCCAGGGACTAGCGGATACAATGAGCAGTTCTTC
TRBJ1-1	.	TRBV21-1	once	CASSNLGQGDTEAFF	TGTGCCAGCAGCAACTTAGGACAGGGAGACACTGAAGCTTTCTTT
TRBJ1-1	.	TRBV2	.	CASTLAGTGNTEAFF	TGTGCCAGCACTCTAGCCGGGACGGGGAACACTGAAGCTTTCTTT
TRBJ1-5	TRBD1	TRBV24-1	.	CATSDYRGQPQHF	TGTGCCACCAGTGACTACAGGGGTCAGCCCCAGCATTTT